This T cell receptor (beta chain) was identified during a study of shared clonotypes between healthy human individuals. With regard to this clone: The antigen remains undetermined.

The data were produced by immunoSEQ multiplex PCR, yet TCRdb's version contains in-frame clones alone and is incomplete. Of about 2.1 million clones listed, about 93% were seen once; the top ten hold approximately 1.7%. Study findings and constraints: Sampling involved blood alone; tissue repertoires likely differ. Sharing across four donors was highest in naive CD4 (around 5%) and lowest in memory CD8 (roughly 0.4%). Clonotypes which were not shared had lower generation probabilities than clonotypes that all four donors shared.

Cells designated naive CD8 were CD45RO-negative and were positively selected for CCR7, with terminally differentiated effector memory CD45RA+ cells excluded. The receptor was isolated from a man aged 18 to 30 in good health. Some clones in this sample may be carry-over from other donors' samples. Sequencing input: naive CD8+ T cells from PBMCs.

The CDR3 DNA reads TGTGCCGCAGGCCTCACCGAACTCTCAGCTTTCTTT. Amino acid sequence: CAAGLTELSAFF. The chain employs TRBV28 and TRBJ1-1; D is unclear. The CDR3 spans 12 residues. In germline, CDR1 is MDHEN, CDR2 SYDVKM. Trimming took off 11 bases at V and 10 bases at J, with 20 bases between the two ends. The complete variable domain, with remaining parts taken from reference TRBV28 and TRBJ1-1, reads DVKVTQSSRYLVKRTGEKVFLECVQDMDHENMFWYRQDPGLGLRLIYFSYDVKMKEKGDIPEGYSVSREKKERFSLILESASTNQTSMYLCAAGLTELSAFFGQGTRLTVV.